The rows below give T cell receptor beta chains drawn from one sample of a study of blood T cells in healthy people across ages. TCRdb re-analysed the 5' RACE reads in MiXCR, keeping a single row per CDR3 protein. This table holds about 780,000 distinct CDR3 sequences, approximately 67% found once. Sequencing input: blood. All receptors derive from a man aged 25 to 40 in good health. The CDR3 runs from the conserved cysteine through the conserved F or W. The D gene is left open where the match is weak. The size of a clone is reported for some rows only, either as once, few or many, or as a class for expanded clones.

CDR3 DNA: TGTGCCAGCAGTGAAATGGGACAGGGGACTTACAATGAGCAGTTCTTC; CDR3 protein: CASSEMGQGTYNEQFF; V gene: TRBV6-1; clone size: -; D gene: TRBD1; J gene: TRBJ2-1
CDR3 DNA: TGTGCCAGCAGCTTAGATTCGGAGAGCACCCTCCACTTT; CDR3 protein: CASSLDSESTLHF; V gene: TRBV7-2; clone size: -; D gene: -; J gene: TRBJ1-6
CDR3 DNA: TGTGCCAGCAGCTTAGTGGCAGTATTGTCCACTGAAGCTTTCTTT; CDR3 protein: CASSLVAVLSTEAFF; V gene: TRBV11-1; clone size: -; D gene: -; J gene: TRBJ1-1
CDR3 DNA: TGTGCCAGCAGCTTAACCGGCAGGGGGGGGATTAACTATGGCTACACCTTC; CDR3 protein: CASSLTGRGGINYGYTF; V gene: TRBV11-2; clone size: -; D gene: TRBD1; J gene: TRBJ1-2
CDR3 DNA: TGCGCCAGCAGCCTATACGAGGAAGAGTCACCCCTCCACTTT; CDR3 protein: CASSLYEEESPLHF; V gene: TRBV5-1; clone size: -; D gene: -; J gene: TRBJ1-6
CDR3 DNA: TGTGCCAGCAGCCAAACCGGGACAGGGGCCCTCCGCGAGCAGTACTTC; CDR3 protein: CASSQTGTGALREQYF; V gene: TRBV4-2; clone size: -; D gene: TRBD1; J gene: TRBJ2-7
CDR3 DNA: TGTGCCAGCAGCTTAACTAGGGGCTTAGGTTCACCCCTCCACTTT; CDR3 protein: CASSLTRGLGSPLHF; V gene: TRBV7-6; clone size: few; D gene: -; J gene: TRBJ1-6
CDR3 DNA: TGCGCCAGCAGCCAAGATTTCCCCAACTCCTACAATGAGCAGTTCTTC; CDR3 protein: CASSQDFPNSYNEQFF; V gene: TRBV4-3; clone size: few; D gene: -; J gene: TRBJ2-1
CDR3 DNA: TGTGCCAGCAGCCACTACGACAGGGACTCTGGAAACACCATATATTTT; CDR3 protein: CASSHYDRDSGNTIYF; V gene: TRBV5-6; clone size: -; D gene: TRBD1; J gene: TRBJ1-3
CDR3 DNA: TGTGCCAGCAGCTTCACAGGGGATCTGGATACGCAGTATTTT; CDR3 protein: CASSFTGDLDTQYF; V gene: TRBV7-3; clone size: few; D gene: TRBD1; J gene: TRBJ2-3
CDR3 DNA: TGCGCCAGCAGCCAAGCTACCGAGCAGTACTTC; CDR3 protein: CASSQATEQYF; V gene: TRBV4-1; clone size: -; D gene: -; J gene: TRBJ2-7
CDR3 DNA: TGTGCCAGCAGTATCGACAGTAACTCCTACGAGCAGTACTTC; CDR3 protein: CASSIDSNSYEQYF; V gene: TRBV12-3/TRBV12-4; clone size: -; D gene: -; J gene: TRBJ2-7
CDR3 DNA: TGCGCCAGCAGCCAACTGGACAGGGTTGTAAATGAGCAGTTCTTC; CDR3 protein: CASSQLDRVVNEQFF; V gene: TRBV4-3; clone size: -; D gene: TRBD1; J gene: TRBJ2-1
CDR3 DNA: TGTGCCAGCAGCTTCAGGGTGGCTAATGAAAAACTGTTTTTT; CDR3 protein: CASSFRVANEKLFF; V gene: TRBV7-8; clone size: -; D gene: -; J gene: TRBJ1-4
CDR3 DNA: TGTGCCAGCACTTGGACAGGGGGCTACGAGCAGTACTTC; CDR3 protein: CASTWTGGYEQYF; V gene: TRBV6-6; clone size: -; D gene: TRBD1; J gene: TRBJ2-7
CDR3 DNA: TGCAGCGTTGAACAGGGACAGGGGTACAATGAGCAGTTCTTC; CDR3 protein: CSVEQGQGYNEQFF; V gene: TRBV29-1; clone size: few; D gene: TRBD1; J gene: TRBJ2-1